The 9 T cell receptor beta chains in this list originate from one sample, sequenced in a study of Graves' ophthalmopathy and Graves' hyperthyroidism. From RNA, the CDR3 regions of TCR beta chains were amplified and sequenced. Second-round multiplex PCR came after a first-round RT-PCR that employed HTBI primers. TCRdb independently ran MiXCR on the multiplex PCR reads; one entry per CDR3 protein. In the table there are 350,000 to 400,000 distinct CDR3 sequences, 15% to 17% of which are singletons. The sequencing sample was made of peripheral blood. The receptor source for this set is a woman aged 18-35 years with stable Graves' hyperthyroidism.

This clonotype was counted between two and nine times. As DNA, the CDR3 is TGTGCCAGCAGTTTGGGACAGGGAGGAAGGGAGACCCAGTACTTC. This gives the protein CASSLGQGGRETQYF. The chain joins TRBV12-3 or TRBV12-4 to TRBJ2-5; the match to TRBD1 covers 9 bases. V shed 3 bases and J 5 bases; nucleotides not matched to a gene: 7. The CDR3 contains 15 residues.

This clonotype was seen at least ten times. V gene TRBV12-3 or TRBV12-4 combines with J gene TRBJ2-2; possibly TRBD1 for D (5 bases). This CDR3 has 13 residues. Trimming took 9 bases from V and 3 from J, leaving 11 bases between them. In nucleotides, the CDR3 is TGTGCCAGGGGGCCGTGCGACACCGGGGAGCTGTTTTTT. Protein sequence: CARGPCDTGELFF.

This chain uses TRBV7-8 with TRBJ2-7; possible D gene TRBD2, 6 bases. CDR3 size: 16 residues. Germline assignment: CDR1 SGHVS and CDR2 FQNEAQ. Trimming removed 5 bases from V and 0 bases from J, with 17 bases in between. The CDR3 here is CASSGIAAATSYEQYF. The CDR3 DNA sequence: TGTGCCAGCAGCGGGATAGCGGCGGCAACCTCCTACGAGCAGTACTTC.

Many counts were recorded for this clonotype. This chain joins TRBV24-1 and TRBJ2-5; TRBD2 might be the D (5 bases). There are 14 residues in the CDR3. V was shortened by 4 bases and J by 4 bases, with 12 bases between the two germline ends. CDR1 KGHDR and CDR2 SFDVKD come from the germline V gene. CDR3 sequence (DNA): TGTGCCACCAGTGACACGGACGGAGGAGAGACCCAGTACTTC. Its protein is CATSDTDGGETQYF.

There are a few counts of this clonotype. This chain joins TRBV20-1 and TRBJ2-2; maybe TRBD2 (7 bases). Trimming cost V 6 bases and J 8 bases, with 16 bases left between them. This CDR3 has 13 residues. Germline CDR1 is DFQATT and CDR2 is SNEGSKA (reference sequence). Here the CDR3 DNA reads TGCAGTGCCGATGGGGGGGCGTTAGGGGAGCTGTTTTTT. This gives the protein CSADGGALGELFF.

The table lists this clonotype with many counts. The chain employs TRBV29-1 and TRBJ1-3, with a weak D call TRBD1 (5 bases). This CDR3 comprises 13 residues. Trimming cost V 7 bases and J 1 base, with 11 bases left between them. Germline V gene data show CDR1 as SQVTM and CDR2 as ANQGSEA. In DNA form, the CDR3 reads TGCAGCGCCCTGACAGCTTCTGGAAACACCATATATTTT. Its protein product is CSALTASGNTIYF.

At least ten counts were recorded for this clonotype. The rearrangement uses TRBV5-1 and TRBJ1-1; D gene unclear. Germline lookup yields CDR1 SGHRS and CDR2 YFSETQ. The CDR3 length is 13 residues. Deletions cut 0 bases from V and 1 base from J, with 4 bases between. The CDR3 spells CASSLVTNTEAFF. The CDR3 DNA reads TGCGCCAGCAGCTTGGTTACGAACACTGAAGCTTTCTTT. Complete variable domain (other parts from reference TRBV5-1 and TRBJ1-1): KAGVTQTPRYLIKTRGQQVTLSCSPISGHRSVSWYQQTPGQGLQFLFEYFSETQRNKGNFPGRFSGRQFSNSRSEMNVSTLELGDSALYLCASSLVTNTEAFFGQGTRLTVV.

This clonotype has a count of ten or more. The genes are TRBV7-8 and TRBJ1-6; D is ambiguous. The CDR3 has 15 amino acids. V was clipped by 1 base and J by 10 bases, with 14 bases between them. Per the germline V gene, CDR1 is SGHVS and CDR2 is FQNEAQ. As DNA, the CDR3 is TGTGCCAGCAGCTTAGTTGGGCAAGGAGGATCACCCCTCCACTTT. Encoded protein: CASSLVGQGGSPLHF.

This rearrangement joins TRBV6-1 to TRBJ2-2, with 11 bases matching TRBD1. Germline CDR1 and CDR2: MNHNS and SASEGT. V lost 7 bases to trimming and J lost 3 bases; unmatched junction nucleotides: 4. This CDR3 has 15 residues. CDR3 nucleotides: TGTGCCAGCAAGGCGGACAGGGGGCACACCGGGGAGCTGTTTTTT. As protein: CASKADRGHTGELFF.